This is a list of T cell receptor beta chains from one sample in a study of blood T cell repertoires in COVID-19. Libraries were prepared by immunoSEQ multiplex PCR; TCRdb keeps only in-frame clonotypes and omits some of them. In the table there are roughly 130,000 clones, about 76% of which are singletons. Source material: peripheral blood. These receptors all stem from a man at least 80 years old with acute or convalescent COVID-19. Both conserved end residues are part of each CDR3. The D gene is left open where the match is weak. Clone size is shown for a subset of rows, as once, few, many or a class of expanded clone.

v_call	d_call	j_call	clone_size	cdr3_length	cdr3_aa
TRBV5-1	TRBD1	TRBJ2-3	-	18	CASSLANSGTGFTDTQYF
TRBV30	-	TRBJ1-2	-	12	CAWTGLRNGYTF
TRBV6-2/TRBV6-3	TRBD1	TRBJ2-2	-	15	CASSQRRTGGGELFF
TRBV5-4	-	TRBJ1-4	once	15	CASSSYDRRGEKLFF
TRBV7-2	-	TRBJ1-1	-	14	CASSLFGGDTEAFF
TRBV5-4	TRBD2	TRBJ2-7	few	13	CASSFGRVGEQYF
TRBV6-6	-	TRBJ1-3	-	13	CASSYEVGNTIYF
TRBV19	TRBD1	TRBJ1-5	-	17	CASHLNAGTGGVQPQHF
TRBV7-2	TRBD1	TRBJ1-2	-	16	CASSSPGGSPLYGYTF
TRBV3-1/TRBV3-2	TRBD1	TRBJ2-7	-	14	CASSTRQGSYEQYF
TRBV2	-	TRBJ2-5	-	15	CASSEGQFGQETQYF
TRBV4-2	TRBD1	TRBJ1-1	-	16	CASSQAPGTGGTEAFF
TRBV18	TRBD2	TRBJ2-5	once	16	CASSPARGGGEETQYF
TRBV7-3	-	TRBJ2-5	-	13	CASSLTWRETQYF
TRBV4-3	-	TRBJ1-4	-	12	CASSQDGGLPFF
TRBV6-5	-	TRBJ2-5	-	13	CATRRGPQETQYF
TRBV6-5	-	TRBJ1-5	-	14	CASRLSYSNQPQHF
TRBV5-4	-	TRBJ1-5	few	14	CASSLAGFDQPQHF
TRBV4-1	-	TRBJ1-5	few	18	CASSHEDSEFNGNQPQHF
TRBV4-1	-	TRBJ1-1	-	18	CASSRFIVGGSGVTEAFF
TRBV12-3/TRBV12-4	-	TRBJ1-5	few	13	CASSWGPNQPQHF
TRBV14	TRBD1	TRBJ1-4	-	14	CASSRDRVGEKLFF
TRBV6-6	TRBD1	TRBJ2-3	-	15	CASAGDRGPGDTQYF
TRBV4-1	-	TRBJ1-2	-	15	CASSQATQGIYGYTF
TRBV2	TRBD1	TRBJ2-7	few	14	CASSGQGDGDEQYF
TRBV19	-	TRBJ2-5	-	12	CASSALQETQYF
TRBV19	-	TRBJ2-6	-	12	CASSSDRWVLTF
TRBV6-2/TRBV6-3	TRBD1	TRBJ1-1	many	17	CASSYSGSGGGIWRAFF